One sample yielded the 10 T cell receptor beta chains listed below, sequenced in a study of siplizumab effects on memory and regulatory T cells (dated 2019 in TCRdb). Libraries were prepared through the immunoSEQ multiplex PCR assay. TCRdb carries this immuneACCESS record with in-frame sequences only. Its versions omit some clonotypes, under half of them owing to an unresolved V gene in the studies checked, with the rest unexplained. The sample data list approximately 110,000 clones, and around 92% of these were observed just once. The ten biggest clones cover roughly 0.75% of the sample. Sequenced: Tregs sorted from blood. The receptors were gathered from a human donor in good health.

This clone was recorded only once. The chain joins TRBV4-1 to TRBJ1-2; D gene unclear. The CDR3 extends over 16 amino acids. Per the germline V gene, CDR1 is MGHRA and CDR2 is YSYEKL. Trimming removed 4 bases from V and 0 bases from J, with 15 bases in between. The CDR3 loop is CASSLPRTAPNYGYTF. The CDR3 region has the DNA TGCGCCAGCAGCCTCCCGAGGACTGCGCCTAACTATGGCTACACCTTC.

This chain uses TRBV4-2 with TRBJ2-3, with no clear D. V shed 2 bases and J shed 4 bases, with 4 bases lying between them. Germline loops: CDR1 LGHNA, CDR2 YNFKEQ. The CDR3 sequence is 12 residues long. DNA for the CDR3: TGTGCCAGCAGCCAATTCTCAGATACGCAGTATTTT. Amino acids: CASSQFSDTQYF.

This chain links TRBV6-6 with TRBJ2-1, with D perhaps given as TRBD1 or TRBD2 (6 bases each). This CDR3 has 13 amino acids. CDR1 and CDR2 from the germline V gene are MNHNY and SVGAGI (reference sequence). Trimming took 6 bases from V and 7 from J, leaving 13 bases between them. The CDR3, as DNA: TGTGCCAGCAGGGCGACAGGAGGGAATGAGCAGTTCTTC. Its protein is CASRATGGNEQFF.

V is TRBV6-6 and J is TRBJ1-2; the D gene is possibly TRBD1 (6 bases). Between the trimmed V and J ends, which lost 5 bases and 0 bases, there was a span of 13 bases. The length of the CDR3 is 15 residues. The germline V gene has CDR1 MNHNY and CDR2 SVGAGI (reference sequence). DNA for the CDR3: TGTGCCAGCAGTCGAAGGACAGCCCCTAACTATGGCTACACCTTC. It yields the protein CASSRRTAPNYGYTF.

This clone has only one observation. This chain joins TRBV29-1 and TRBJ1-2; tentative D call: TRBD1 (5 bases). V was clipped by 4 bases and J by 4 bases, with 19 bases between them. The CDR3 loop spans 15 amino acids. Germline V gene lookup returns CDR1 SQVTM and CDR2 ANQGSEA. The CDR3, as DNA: TGCAGCGTTGGAGGGCAGGCCACGGGGACCTATGGCTACACCTTC. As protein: CSVGGQATGTYGYTF.

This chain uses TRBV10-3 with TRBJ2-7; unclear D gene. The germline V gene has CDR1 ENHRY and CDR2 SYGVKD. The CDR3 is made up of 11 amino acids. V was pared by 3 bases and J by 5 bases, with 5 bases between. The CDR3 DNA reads TGTGCCATCAGTGATATAAACGAGCAGTACTTC. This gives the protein CAISDINEQYF.

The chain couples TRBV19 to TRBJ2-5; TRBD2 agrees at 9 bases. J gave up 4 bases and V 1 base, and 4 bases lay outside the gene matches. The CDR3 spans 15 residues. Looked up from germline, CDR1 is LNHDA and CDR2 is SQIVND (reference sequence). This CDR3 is CASSIGGLARETQYF. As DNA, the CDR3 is TGTGCCAGTAGTATAGGTGGACTAGCGAGAGAGACCCAGTACTTC.

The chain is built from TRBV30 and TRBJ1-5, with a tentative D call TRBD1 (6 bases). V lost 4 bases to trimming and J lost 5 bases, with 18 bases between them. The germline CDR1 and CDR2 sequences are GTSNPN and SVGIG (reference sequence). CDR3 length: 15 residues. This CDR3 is CAWISDRDFDQPQHF. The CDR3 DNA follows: TGTGCCTGGATATCGGACAGAGACTTTGATCAGCCCCAGCATTTT.

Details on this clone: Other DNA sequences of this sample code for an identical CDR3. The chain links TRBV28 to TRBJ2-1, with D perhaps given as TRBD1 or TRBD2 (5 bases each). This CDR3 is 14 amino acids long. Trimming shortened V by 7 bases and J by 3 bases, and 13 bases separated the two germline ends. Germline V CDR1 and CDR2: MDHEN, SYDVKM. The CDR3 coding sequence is TGTGCCAGCACCCCGGGACGGATCTACAATGAGCAGTTCTTC. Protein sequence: CASTPGRIYNEQFF.

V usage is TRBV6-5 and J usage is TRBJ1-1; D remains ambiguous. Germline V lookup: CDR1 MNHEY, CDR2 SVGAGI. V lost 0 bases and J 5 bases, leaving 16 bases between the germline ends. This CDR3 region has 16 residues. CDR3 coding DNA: TGTGCCAGCAGTTACTCACGGCTATCTGGGAGGACTGAAGCTTTCTTT. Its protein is CASSYSRLSGRTEAFF.